This is a list of T cell receptor beta chains from one sample in a study of T-cell reconstitution after alpha-beta-depleted transplantation in children. TCRdb recomputed calls from the PCR reads with MiXCR, one row per CDR3 protein. The sample lists around 700,000 distinct CDR3 sequences; around 13% were seen once. The source was PBMCs, collected before TCRalphabeta/CD19-depleted stem cell transplant. The receptor source for this set is a girl aged 2 to 10 with congenital amegakaryocytic thrombocytopenia, due to receive a stem cell transplant. Each CDR3 is given with its conserved first and last residue. D genes are given only for firm matches. Where a row states a size, it is once, few, many or the class of an expanded clone; other rows omit it.

- - TRBJ2-1 TRBV20-1 CSASGGPNEQFF TGCAGTGCTAGCGGGGGGCCCAATGAGCAGTTCTTC
TRBD2 few TRBJ2-7 TRBV20-1 CSASDGGTPTSAYF TGCAGTGCTAGTGACGGGGGGACCCCTACGAGCGCGTACTTC
- - TRBJ2-1 TRBV4-1 CASSLPGTGEQFF TGCGCCAGCAGCCTACCAGGGACTGGTGAGCAGTTCTTC
TRBD1 many TRBJ2-1 TRBV4-1 CASSQEPGQGPLRSYNEQFF TGCGCCAGCAGCCAAGAACCGGGACAGGGGCCTCTTAGGTCCTACAATGAGCAGTTCTTC
- many TRBJ1-1 TRBV7-8 CASSPGTANTEAFF TGTGCCAGCAGCCCAGGGACCGCGAACACTGAAGCTTTCTTT
- few TRBJ2-7 TRBV12-3/TRBV12-4 CASSPNQGGSSYEQYF TGTGCCAGCAGTCCGAACCAGGGGGGAAGCTCCTACGAGCAGTACTTC
- - TRBJ2-1 TRBV4-1 CASSHGAFRRDEQFF TGCGCCAGCAGCCACGGTGCATTCCGGAGGGATGAGCAGTTCTTC
TRBD2 many TRBJ2-3 TRBV5-1 CASSLRGRASTDTQYF TGCGCCAGCAGCTTACGCGGGAGGGCTAGCACAGATACGCAGTATTTT
TRBD2 many TRBJ2-5 TRBV27 CASSSGTSGSETQYF TGTGCCAGCAGTTCTGGGACTAGCGGGAGTGAGACCCAGTACTTC
- many TRBJ1-1 TRBV4-2 CASSQEWRLDTEAFF TGTGCCAGCAGCCAAGAGTGGCGGTTGGACACTGAAGCTTTCTTT
- - TRBJ1-5 TRBV20-1 CSAGSYSNQPQHF TGCAGTGCTGGGTCCTATAGCAATCAGCCCCAGCATTTT
- many TRBJ2-3 TRBV29-1 CSVERTSTDTQYF TGCAGCGTTGAGCGGACTAGCACAGATACGCAGTATTTT
- - TRBJ2-3 TRBV10-3 CAISESREPSTDTQYF TGTGCCATCAGTGAGAGCAGGGAGCCGAGCACAGATACGCAGTATTTT
- - TRBJ1-2 TRBV5-1 CASSGPHPTYGYTF TGCGCCAGCAGCGGCCCCCACCCTACCTATGGCTACACCTTC
- - TRBJ2-1 TRBV10-3 CAISVNNEQFF TGTGCCATCAGTGTAAACAATGAGCAGTTCTTC
- many TRBJ2-5 TRBV20-1 CSARGQVQETQYF TGCAGTGCTAGAGGGCAGGTCCAAGAGACCCAGTACTTC
TRBD1 - TRBJ2-2 TRBV9 CASSARRQGSTGELFF TGTGCCAGCAGCGCCCGTCGACAGGGGAGCACCGGGGAGCTGTTTTTT
TRBD2 many TRBJ2-1 TRBV20-1 CSARRGLAGEGEQFF TGCAGTGCTAGACGTGGACTAGCGGGAGAGGGTGAGCAGTTCTTC
- many TRBJ2-7 TRBV5-1 CASSLNWDYEQYF TGCGCCAGCAGCTTGAATTGGGATTACGAGCAGTACTTC
TRBD1 - TRBJ1-2 TRBV18 CASSPPLEGAGGYTF TGTGCCAGCTCACCACCCCTAGAGGGGGCTGGTGGCTACACCTTC
TRBD2 many TRBJ2-2 TRBV20-1 CSAIAGGSTGELFF TGCAGTGCTATAGCGGGAGGTTCCACCGGGGAGCTGTTTTTT
- few TRBJ2-7 TRBV7-9 CASSPLSSSYEQYF TGTGCCAGCAGCCCCCTCTCGAGCTCCTACGAGCAGTACTTC
TRBD2 many TRBJ2-7 TRBV29-1 CSVETGTSGSYEQYF TGCAGCGTTGAAACCGGGACTAGCGGCTCCTACGAGCAGTACTTC
TRBD1 many TRBJ1-3 TRBV29-1 CSVEAGTGVGTIYF TGCAGCGTTGAAGCCGGGACAGGGGTTGGTACCATATATTTT
- - TRBJ2-2 TRBV20-1 CSATANTGELFF TGCAGTGCTACCGCGAACACCGGGGAGCTGTTTTTT
- - TRBJ2-2 TRBV12-1 CASIQQSPAGGRTGEQFF TGTGCCAGCATCCAGCAAAGCCCGGCGGGAGGGAGAACCGGGGAGCAGTTTTTT
TRBD1 many TRBJ1-5 TRBV7-9 CASILERGPNQPQHF TGTGCCAGCATCTTAGAAAGGGGGCCTAATCAGCCCCAGCATTTT
- few TRBJ2-5 TRBV21-1 CASSKAHGVAGLYYETQYF TGTGCCAGCAGCAAAGCCCACGGAGTAGCGGGCTTATATTATGAGACCCAGTACTTC
- many TRBJ2-2 TRBV20-1 CSAREANTGELFF TGCAGTGCTAGAGAAGCGAACACCGGGGAGCTGTTTTTT
- many TRBJ2-7 TRBV11-2 CASSLLLGSYEQYF TGTGCCAGCAGCTTATTGCTGGGCTCCTACGAGCAGTACTTC
- few TRBJ2-4 TRBV4-2 CASSQDQGTTRNIQYF TGTGCCAGCAGCCAAGATCAAGGGACCACGAGAAACATTCAGTACTTC
TRBD2 many TRBJ2-1 TRBV10-3 CATGTSGVYNEQFF TGTGCCACGGGGACTAGCGGGGTCTACAATGAGCAGTTCTTC
TRBD1 few TRBJ2-1 TRBV19 CASRIPGQSGEQFF TGTGCCAGCCGCATCCCGGGACAGTCAGGGGAGCAGTTCTTC
- many TRBJ1-6 TRBV12-3/TRBV12-4 CASSFASPESPLHF TGTGCCAGCAGTTTCGCCAGCCCTGAGTCACCCCTCCACTTT
- few TRBJ2-2 TRBV7-9 CASSLAGMNTGELFF TGTGCCAGCAGCTTAGCCGGGATGAACACCGGGGAGCTGTTTTTT
- many TRBJ2-1 TRBV20-1 CSARRGGEQFF TGCAGTGCTAGACGAGGTGGTGAGCAGTTCTTC
- few TRBJ1-5 TRBV7-9 CASSLVGAGQPQHF TGTGCCAGCAGCTTAGTGGGGGCTGGACAGCCCCAGCATTTT
- few TRBJ2-7 TRBV4-1 CASSQTQGTSYEQYF TGCGCCAGCAGCCAAACACAGGGAACCTCCTACGAGCAGTACTTC
TRBD1 - TRBJ2-1 TRBV19 CASSAMRDRAYNEQFF TGTGCCAGTAGTGCCATGAGGGACAGGGCCTACAATGAGCAGTTCTTC
- many TRBJ1-1 TRBV5-1 CASSLDTRNTEAFF TGCGCCAGCAGCCTGGACACAAGGAACACTGAAGCTTTCTTT
TRBD1 many TRBJ1-5 TRBV20-1 CSARQGASNQPQHF TGCAGTGCTAGACAGGGGGCGAGCAATCAGCCCCAGCATTTT
TRBD2 - TRBJ2-3 TRBV28 CASSSNSLLAATDTQYF TGTGCCAGCAGTTCCAACTCCCTTCTAGCGGCCACAGATACGCAGTATTTT
- many TRBJ1-4 TRBV5-1 CASSSSPEQREKLFF TGCGCCAGCAGCTCGTCCCCCGAACAGCGGGAAAAACTGTTTTTT
- many TRBJ2-3 TRBV10-3 CAISDPGSGTDTQYF TGTGCCATCAGTGACCCTGGAAGTGGGACAGATACGCAGTATTTT
- many TRBJ2-5 TRBV7-3 CASSLSGRFQETQYF TGTGCCAGCAGCTTGTCTGGACGCTTCCAAGAGACCCAGTACTTC
TRBD1 - TRBJ2-1 TRBV12-3/TRBV12-4 CASSWTGRDEQFF TGTGCCAGCAGCTGGACAGGGCGCGATGAGCAGTTCTTC
TRBD2 many TRBJ2-1 TRBV20-1 CSARDGLATNNEQFF TGCAGTGCTAGGGATGGACTAGCGACTAACAATGAGCAGTTCTTC
- - TRBJ2-2 TRBV12-3/TRBV12-4 CASSQTQGNGGELFF TGTGCCAGCAGCCAGACTCAGGGTAACGGCGGGGAGCTGTTTTTT
TRBD1 few TRBJ2-2 TRBV20-1 CSASGTGAAGELFF TGCAGTGCATCCGGGACAGGGGCGGCCGGGGAGCTGTTTTTT
- few TRBJ2-4 TRBV2 CASKFGQPLLAKNIQYF TGTGCCAGCAAATTTGGTCAGCCCCTACTAGCCAAAAACATTCAGTACTTC
TRBD2 - TRBJ2-5 TRBV28 CASTGTSGSRETQYF TGTGCCAGCACCGGGACTAGCGGGAGTCGGGAGACCCAGTACTTC